This TCR beta chain stems from a study of shared T cell receptors in the human thymus. Profiling relied on immunoSEQ multiplex PCR, and the TCRdb table lists in-frame clones only, not all of them. The sample holds hundreds of thousands of clones, roughly 90% seen once. Deletions cut 2 bases from V and 4 bases from J, with 18 bases between. Germline V gene data show CDR1 as SGDLS and CDR2 as YYNGEE. The CDR3 has 16 residues. The same specimen was also included in a second study, on human thymus T cells. This second report adds: Healthy Finnish infants having corrective surgery for congenital heart defects served as donors. Thymic and blood repertoires appeared to show biased V and J gene usage. Among unrelated individuals, related research reported thymic repertoires that overlapped highly.

The receptor's source is a boy under two years old with a congenital heart defect. V and J are TRBV9 and TRBJ2-5; weak D call: TRBD2 (5 bases). Specimen: thymocytes. CDR3 region: CASSVSREIGIETQYF. In DNA, the CDR3 is TGTGCCAGCAGCGTTTCGAGGGAGATCGGGATAGAGACCCAGTACTTC.